This T cell receptor (beta chain) comes out of a study of blood T cell repertoires in COVID-19. Study summary: Acute-phase and convalescent COVID-19 samples originated in the United States, Italy and Spain.

Produced via immunoSEQ multiplex PCR; TCRdb's table is partial and in-frame only. The profile shows around 470,000 clones, less than 95% of them singletons. CDR3 length: 13 residues. Germline V gives CDR1 LNHDA, CDR2 SQIVND (reference sequence). Trimming took off 0 bases at V and 3 bases at J, with 6 bases between the two ends. Input material: PBMCs or T cells enriched from blood (not recorded which). This chain links TRBV19 with TRBJ2-7; no clear D gene. This sequence was found in a young man who had recovered from COVID-19. CDR3 nucleotide sequence: TGTGCCAGTAGTATAGAGGCCAGCTACGAGCAGTACTTC. It yields the protein CASSIEASYEQYF. The full variable domain, with the rest looked up from reference TRBV19 and TRBJ2-7, is DGGITQSPKYLFRKEGQNVTLSCEQNLNHDAMYWYRQDPGQGLRLIYYSQIVNDFQKGDIAEGYSVSREKKESFPLTVTSAQKNPTAFYLCASSIEASYEQYFGPGTRLTVT.